Each of the 27 T cell receptor beta chains below was sequenced from the same sample in a study of cytomegalovirus exposure and HLA in healthy donors (dated by TCRdb to between 2016 and 2019). Library construction relied on the immunoSEQ multiplex PCR assay. For the multiplex PCR, a mixture combining 60 forward primers for TCR Vbeta segments and 13 reverse primers for TCR Jbeta segments was used. TCRdb re-hosts the immuneACCESS table, in-frame sequences only. Its copies lack some clones; in the studies checked, an unresolved V gene accounts for under half of them, and the cause for the rest is not known. Here the sample has about 240,000 clones; approximately 82% occur a single time. The ten largest make up 8% of the sample. Sequenced: PBMCs. The receptors were sampled from a woman in her sixties or seventies in good health and CMV-seropositive.

This chain links TRBV9 with TRBJ2-3, with a possible D match to TRBD2 (5 bases). V was pared by 3 bases and J by 5 bases, with 10 bases between. The CDR3 has 13 residues. The germline V gene encodes CDR1 SGDLS and CDR2 YYNGEE. CDR3 bases: TGTGCCAGCAGCGCACAAGGAGGAGATACGCAGTATTTT. Translation: CASSAQGGDTQYF.

This clone has a handful of counts. CDR3 loop: CASNRGWTGSTDTQYF. The DNA of the CDR3 is TGCGCCAGCAACCGCGGCTGGACAGGGAGCACAGATACGCAGTATTTT. The V and J genes are TRBV4-1 and TRBJ2-3; TRBD1 agrees at 8 bases. The CDR3 loop spans 16 amino acids. Trimming removed 7 bases from V and 0 bases from J; junction bases left unmatched: 9. Germline V gives CDR1 MGHRA, CDR2 YSYEKL.

The chain employs TRBV6-5 and TRBJ1-5; 8 bases map to TRBD1. The J segment lost 5 bases and the V segment lost 2 bases, leaving 2 bases of the junction unmatched. The CDR3 loop spans 14 amino acids. Germline CDR1 and CDR2: MNHEY and SVGAGI. The CDR3 loop is CASSYARGHQPQHF. CDR3 bases: TGTGCCAGCAGTTACGCCAGGGGGCATCAGCCCCAGCATTTT.

The chain uses TRBV25-1 and TRBJ2-2; TRBD2 might be the D (5 bases). This CDR3 region has 16 residues. V was shortened by 7 bases and J by 0 bases, with 15 bases between the two germline ends. Germline lookup yields CDR1 MGHDK and CDR2 SYGVNS. CDR3 DNA: TGTGCCAGCACCCATCTGGCGGACTCGAACACCGGGGAGCTGTTTTTT. Translated, it gives CASTHLADSNTGELFF. The complete variable domain, with remaining parts taken from reference TRBV25-1 and TRBJ2-2, reads EADIYQTPRYLVIGTGKKITLECSQTMGHDKMYWYQQDPGMELHLIHYSYGVNSTEKGDLSSESTVSRIRTEHFPLTLESARPSHTSQYLCASTHLADSNTGELFFGEGSRLTVL.

This sequence joins TRBV4-2 and TRBJ2-1, with D unclear. The CDR3 length is 14 residues. The germline V and J ends were trimmed by 2 bases and 6 bases, with 11 bases remaining between them. The V gene's germline CDR1 is LGHNA and CDR2 YNFKEQ. The CDR3 sequence: CASSQMERRNEQFF. The CDR3 DNA reads TGTGCCAGCAGCCAAATGGAGCGTCGCAATGAGCAGTTCTTC.

J is TRBJ1-2 and V is TRBV5-1, with D tentatively TRBD1 (6 bases). There are 15 residues in the CDR3. Looked up from germline, CDR1 is SGHRS and CDR2 is YFSETQ. The V end lost 0 bases, the J end lost 8 bases, and 17 bases lay between the germline ends. The CDR3 bases are TGCGCCAGCAGCTTGGTGCTGGGGGCGCAACAAGGCTACACCTTC. Encoded protein: CASSLVLGAQQGYTF.

The chain links TRBV10-3 to TRBJ2-1; 7 bases agree with TRBD1. V shed 11 bases and J 5 bases; nucleotides not matched to a gene: 12. Per germline, CDR1 ENHRY and CDR2 SYGVKD. The CDR3 covers 14 residues. The DNA of the CDR3 is TGTGCCCTAAAAGGTCAGACAGGGAACAATGAGCAGTTCTTC. It is translated as CALKGQTGNNEQFF.

V is TRBV19 and J is TRBJ2-1; 7 bases map to TRBD2. Germline V gene sequence: CDR1 LNHDA, CDR2 SQIVND (reference sequence). J gave up 10 bases and V 3 bases, and 6 bases lay outside the gene matches. The CDR3 has 13 residues. This CDR3 is CASSMGGLGEQFF. CDR3 sequence (DNA): TGTGCCAGTAGTATGGGGGGGTTAGGCGAGCAGTTCTTC.

This clone occurred a few times. This rearrangement joins TRBV5-6 to TRBJ1-1; D is perhaps TRBD1 (5 bases). Trimming shortened V by 5 bases and J by 4 bases, and 15 bases separated the two germline ends. There are 14 residues in the CDR3. CDR1 is SGHDT and CDR2 is YYEEEE in the germline V gene. This CDR3 is CASRPGYRVTEAFF. The DNA for the CDR3 is TGTGCCAGCAGGCCAGGGTACCGGGTCACTGAAGCTTTCTTT.

V gene TRBV5-4 combines with J gene TRBJ2-7, with D perhaps TRBD2 (5 bases). The CDR3 contains 13 residues. The germline V gene has CDR1 SGHNT and CDR2 YYREEE (reference sequence). Deletions cut 2 bases from V and 3 bases from J, with 9 bases between. In DNA, the CDR3 is TGTGCCAGCAGCTTCCGGGAAGGCTACGAGCAGTACTTC. Protein sequence: CASSFREGYEQYF. Looking up the rest from reference TRBV5-4 and TRBJ2-7 gives the full variable domain: ETGVTQSPTHLIKTRGQQVTLRCSSQSGHNTVSWYQQALGQGPQFIFQYYREEENGRGNFPPRFSGLQFPNYSSELNVNALELDDSALYLCASSFREGYEQYFGPGTRLTVT.

V gene TRBV30 combines with J gene TRBJ2-5; the D is unclear. Trimming took off 0 bases at V and 5 bases at J, with 4 bases between the two ends. The CDR3 has 11 amino acids. Germline V gene lookup returns CDR1 GTSNPN and CDR2 SVGIG (reference sequence). CDR3 region: CAWSVTETQYF. In DNA, the CDR3 is TGTGCCTGGAGTGTAACTGAGACCCAGTACTTC. The whole variable domain, remainder taken from reference TRBV30 and TRBJ2-5, is SQTIHQWPATLVQPVGSPLSLECTVEGTSNPNLYWYRQAAGRGLQLLFYSVGIGQISSEVPQNLSASRPQDRQFILSSKKLLLSDSGFYLCAWSVTETQYFGPGTRLLVL.

The chain uses TRBV5-4 and TRBJ2-2, with D perhaps matching TRBD1 (5 bases). The CDR3 is made up of 14 amino acids. The ends were cut back, 0 bases at V and 7 bases at J, with 10 bases in the middle. CDR1 is SGHNT, CDR2 YYREEE, per germline (reference sequence). CDR3 nucleotide sequence: TGTGCCAGCAGCTTGGGGGGCGGTAACGGGGAGCTGTTTTTT. Protein product: CASSLGGGNGELFF.

As DNA, the CDR3 is TGTGCCAGAGACAGGGATTGGACTGAAGCTTTCTTT. Protein sequence: CARDRDWTEAFF. The chain recombines TRBV21-1 with TRBJ1-1; TRBD1 reflects the table's D call only, with no check against the DNA. TRBV21-1 is annotated as a pseudogene. The CDR3 consists of 12 residues.

The gene calls are TRBV18 and TRBJ2-2, with 11 bases identical to TRBD2. The CDR3 spans 17 residues. From germline, CDR1 is KGHSH and CDR2 LQKENI. Unmatched junction bases numbered 7, after V lost 3 bases and J lost 4 bases. This CDR3 reads CASSPPGTSGSTGELFF. Written as DNA, the CDR3 is TGTGCCAGCTCACCGCCCGGGACTAGCGGTAGCACCGGGGAGCTGTTTTTT.

V is TRBV5-8 and J is TRBJ2-5; no clear D. The J call could be wrong; TRBJ2-7 is a better fit for the DNA end. The CDR3 totals 15 residues. CDR1 SGHTS and CDR2 YDEGEE come from the germline V gene. CDR3 amino acids: CASRDTTTGSYEQYF. The CDR3 bases are TGTGCCAGCCGAGATACTACTACCGGATCCTACGAGCAGTACTTC.

CDR3 amino acids: CASSGAGTNTGELFF. CDR3 DNA sequence: TGCGCCAGCAGCGGAGCCGGGACAAACACCGGGGAGCTGTTTTTT. The V gene is TRBV5-1, the J gene TRBJ2-2, with D possibly being TRBD1 (6 bases). Trimming stripped 4 bases from V and 2 bases from J, with 12 bases between. The length of the CDR3 is 15 residues. Looked up from germline, CDR1 is SGHRS and CDR2 is YFSETQ.

The V and J genes are TRBV20-1 and TRBJ2-7; 11 bases are a match to TRBD2. This CDR3 is 11 amino acids long. Germline V CDR1 and CDR2: DFQATT, SNEGSKA (reference sequence). The V gene end was trimmed by 5 bases and the J gene end by 6 bases; junction bases not matched to a gene: 0. The CDR3: CSAGTSGEQYF. CDR3 bases: TGCAGTGCTGGGACTAGCGGCGAGCAGTACTTC.

The rearrangement uses TRBV19 and TRBJ2-7; D is unclear. The CDR3 totals 15 residues. Trimming removed 1 base from V and 4 bases from J, with 14 bases in between. Per the germline V gene, CDR1 is LNHDA and CDR2 is SQIVND (reference sequence). CDR3 in DNA: TGTGCCAGTAGTATAGCCGCACGTGGCCTTTACGAGCAGTACTTC. Protein product: CASSIAARGLYEQYF.

The V call is TRBV6-5, the J call TRBJ2-5; no firm D call. With the DNA end fitting TRBJ2-7 better, the J assignment may be wrong. CDR3 length: 11 residues. Germline loops: CDR1 MNHEY, CDR2 SVGAGI. In DNA, the CDR3 is TGTGCCAGCAGCTTTGCCTACGAGCAGTACTTC. Translating gives CASSFAYEQYF.

The rearrangement uses TRBV5-1 and TRBJ1-1; D may be TRBD1 (6 bases). Looked up from germline, CDR1 is SGHRS and CDR2 is YFSETQ. With 4 bases removed from V and 1 base from J, the gap between germline ends came to 11 bases. The CDR3 consists of 14 residues. The CDR3 sequence is CASSRGGGNTEAFF. CDR3 bases: TGCGCCAGCAGCCGAGGGGGGGGGAACACTGAAGCTTTCTTT.

This clone was detected only a few times. V usage is TRBV28 and J usage is TRBJ2-6, with 10 positions matching TRBD1. The trim removed 6 bases at V and 1 base at J, leaving 9 bases unmatched. The CDR3 extends over 18 amino acids. Germline V CDR1 and CDR2: MDHEN, SYDVKM. The CDR3 region has the DNA TGTGCCAGCAGCTCCATCCGGGACAGGGGTTCTGGGGCCAACGTCCTGACTTTC. It yields the protein CASSSIRDRGSGANVLTF.

In this sample, this clone turned up a few times. The CDR3 DNA reads as TGTGCCAGCAGTCGTACACTGAACACTGAAGCTTTCTTT. It translates to CASSRTLNTEAFF. The J gene is TRBJ1-1, the V gene TRBV6-6; no definite D call. This CDR3 has 13 residues. Germline values: CDR1 MNHNY, CDR2 SVGAGI (reference sequence). Trimming took 5 bases from V and 0 from J, leaving 7 bases between them.

This clone has a handful of counts. J is TRBJ1-2 and V is TRBV28; D unresolved. The CDR3 spans 12 residues. Germline loops: CDR1 MDHEN, CDR2 SYDVKM. Trimming left V 4 bases short and J 8 bases short, with 11 bases between. The CDR3 loop reads CASSSSPVGYTF. The CDR3 DNA reads TGTGCCAGCAGTTCGAGCCCCGTAGGCTACACCTTC.

For this clone: This sample includes further DNA sequences coding for the same CDR3. The gene calls are TRBV4-1 and TRBJ2-7; a weak D match, TRBD2 (6 bases). The CDR3 is 14 residues long. Germline-derived CDR1 and CDR2 are MGHRA and YSYEKL. Trimming stripped 1 base from V and 4 bases from J, with 11 bases between. The CDR3 region is CASSQVGSGYEQYF. For the CDR3, the DNA is TGCGCCAGCAGCCAAGTTGGTAGCGGATACGAGCAGTACTTC.

The V and J genes are TRBV7-9 and TRBJ2-6; no clear D gene. This CDR3 has 17 residues. The V gene lost 5 bases and the J gene lost 0 bases, with 14 bases spanning the gap. The germline gives CDR1 SEHNR, CDR2 FQNEAQ (reference sequence). The CDR3: CASSLSLPSSGANVLTF. The DNA of the CDR3 is TGTGCCAGCAGCCTAAGTCTCCCTAGCTCTGGGGCCAACGTCCTGACTTTC.

The chain employs TRBV5-1 and TRBJ2-7; TRBD1 matches at 7 bases. The CDR3 length is 15 residues. J lost 0 bases, V lost 3 bases, and 6 bases had no gene match. Per germline, CDR1 SGHRS and CDR2 YFSETQ. CDR3 nucleotide sequence: TGCGCCAGCAGCTGGGACAGCCTGAGCTCCTACGAGCAGTACTTC. This sequence encodes CASSWDSLSSYEQYF.

A single count supports this clone. The chain recombines TRBV28 with TRBJ2-7; 11 positions match TRBD1. Germline V gene lookup returns CDR1 MDHEN and CDR2 SYDVKM. The trim removed 3 bases at V and 5 bases at J, leaving 9 bases unmatched. The CDR3 consists of 16 residues. This CDR3 reads CASSLVLGQGADEQYF. The DNA for the CDR3 is TGTGCCAGCAGTTTGGTTCTAGGACAGGGGGCTGACGAGCAGTACTTC.